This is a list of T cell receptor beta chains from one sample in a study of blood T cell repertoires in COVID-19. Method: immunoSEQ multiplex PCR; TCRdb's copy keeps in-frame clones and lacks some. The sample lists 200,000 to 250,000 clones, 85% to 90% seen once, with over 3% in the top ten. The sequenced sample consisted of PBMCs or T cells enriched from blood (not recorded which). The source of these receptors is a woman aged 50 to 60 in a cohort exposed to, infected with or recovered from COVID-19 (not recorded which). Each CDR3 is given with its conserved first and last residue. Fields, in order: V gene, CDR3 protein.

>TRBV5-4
CASSVRQILQETQYF
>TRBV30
CAWSVYRVTGNTIYF
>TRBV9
CASSSKGQGDATQYF
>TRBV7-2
CASSLGRSYGYTF
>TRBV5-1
CASSQGETSRNEQFF
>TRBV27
CASSRSEIDTIYF
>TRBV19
CASSFTGQGSGELFF
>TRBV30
CAWSVGLSSGANVLTF
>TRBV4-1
CASSQLPEGNTEAFF
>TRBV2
CASSDPLGGEQYF
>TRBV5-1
CASSLVGGGKTEQYF
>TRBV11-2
CASSSTAGGNRYEQYF
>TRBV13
CASSLAGQGPTGELFF
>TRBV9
CASSVGSGTVVYEKLFF
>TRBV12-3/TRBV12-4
CASSFSQAAQFF
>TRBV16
CASSPGMVANEKLFF
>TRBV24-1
CATFWSYWDRGMNTEAFF
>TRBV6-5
CASSALTGDTEAFF
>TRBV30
CAWRDAGGHNEQFF
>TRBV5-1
CASSPMASASGNTIYF
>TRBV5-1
CASSRAYNEQFF
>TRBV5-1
CASSEQNYEQYF
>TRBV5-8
CASDPGTTNEKLFF
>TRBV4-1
CASSQDRFSGVGYTF
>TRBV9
CASSPQTESYGYTF
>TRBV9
CASSPDPGRENIQYF
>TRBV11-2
CASSLSGMGYSGAYEQYF
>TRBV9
CASSGPGQGINTGELFF
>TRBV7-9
CASSPLGAGDNEQFF
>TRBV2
CASSPFEGAQPQHF
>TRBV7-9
CASSPGRDRGLSGEQYF